This T cell receptor (beta chain) is from a study of blood T cells in healthy people across ages. A note on this clonotype: Its matching antigen is unknown.

V was clipped by 0 bases and J by 4 bases; unmatched bases: 7. The CDR3 covers 16 residues. The germline CDR1 and CDR2 sequences are DFQATT and SNEGSKA (reference sequence). PCR was performed a second time for about 7 to 11 cycles using a sample-barcoded 5' primer and a J-beta primer mix. TCRdb called the 5' RACE reads again in MiXCR, with one record for every CDR3 protein. The profile covers around 1,900,000 distinct CDR3 sequences, with approximately 39% appearing a single time and 20% to 25% taken by the ten largest. General study findings and limits: A conclusive naive versus antigen-experienced comparison was prevented by the unsorted PBMCs. Comparison with aged donors showed that long-lived donors had more naive CD4+ cells and higher diversity.

The receptor was derived from a human donor in good health. The rearrangement joins TRBV20-1 to TRBJ2-4, with TRBD1 identical over 9 bases. The sample consisted of blood. The CDR3 loop is CSARDPSGQGKNIQYF. The CDR3 DNA reads TGCAGTGCTAGAGATCCGTCGGGACAGGGAAAAAACATTCAGTACTTC.